This T cell receptor (beta chain) was documented in a study of T cells in Graves' hyperthyroidism and ophthalmopathy. Study conclusions and caveats: A model of 13 V-J pairs discriminated ophthalmopathy from stable hyperthyroidism. Progression to ophthalmopathy was predicted a median of about 6.6 months early. Most thyroid clonotypes that were expanded above 0.001 also turned up in blood.

This clonotype has at least ten counts. Antigen: not known. Graves' hyperthyroidism is called stable when ophthalmopathy does not progress within 18 months. CDR3 length equals 14 residues. With 6 bases clipped from V and 6 bases from J, the junction kept 8 bases outside the gene matches. The germline V gene encodes CDR1 SNHLY and CDR2 FYNNEI. The CDR3 regions of TCR beta were amplified from RNA transcripts. First-round RT-PCR with HTBI primers amplified the TCR CDR3 region. A single record per CDR3 protein comes from TCRdb applying MiXCR to the multiplex PCR reads. This sample carries around 290,000 distinct CDR3 sequences, roughly an eighth of them seen once, and the ten largest clones take 7% to 9.5%.

V usage is TRBV2 and J usage is TRBJ2-4; 7 bases match TRBD2. The sample consisted of blood. The receptor comes from a woman in her forties with Graves' hyperthyroidism. CDR3: CASRDRGGRNIQYF. The CDR3 bases are TGTGCCAGCAGGGACCGCGGGGGAAGAAACATTCAGTACTTC.